Presented here are 29 T cell receptor beta chains from one specimen sequenced in a study of T cells expressing NK-cell markers (TCRdb year 2020). The library was generated by 5' RACE. The run used an Illumina HiSeq 2000. Reprocessed by TCRdb, the reads give a single entry per CDR3 protein sequence, without DNA. This sample's table carries 140,000 or so distinct CDR3 sequences. 12% of the sample goes to the ten largest clones. Sequencing was carried out using blood T cells: a sorted CD56 or NKG2C T cell subset, CD4+ or CD8+ T cells, or bulk PBMC T cells (not recorded which). These receptors were taken from a young man in good health. Donor details come from another sample of the same person, matched by shared clones.

CDR3 sequence: CASSVEAGVTYNEQFF. The gene calls are TRBV9 and TRBJ2-1. This CDR3 spans 16 amino acids. Germline V gene data show CDR1 as SGDLS and CDR2 as YYNGEE. Complete variable domain (other parts from reference TRBV9 and TRBJ2-1): DSGVTQTPKHLITATGQRVTLRCSPRSGDLSVYWYQQSLDQGLQFLIQYYNGEERAKGNILERFSAQQFPDLHSELNLSSLELGDSALYFCASSVEAGVTYNEQFFGPGTRLTVL.

V is TRBV20-1 and J is TRBJ2-3; the TCRdb call, TRBD2, lacks DNA for checking. Germline CDR1 DFQATT, CDR2 SNEGSKA (reference sequence). The CDR3 is made up of 16 amino acids. CDR3 loop: CSARDLAGESTDTQYF.

The rearrangement joins TRBV5-1 to TRBJ2-7; TCRdb indicates TRBD2, and absent DNA this call remains unverified. Germline CDR1 is SGHRS and CDR2 is YFSETQ. The CDR3 extends over 17 amino acids. CDR3 protein: CASSLGTSGSYSYEQYF.

This chain uses TRBV12-3 or TRBV12-4 with TRBJ2-5; TCRdb returns TRBD2, unconfirmable since there is no DNA. This CDR3 comprises 15 residues. The CDR3 sequence: CASRSGFGSGETQYF.

The chain links TRBV4-2 to TRBJ2-7; the TRBD2 assignment by TCRdb is unverifiable without DNA. The germline CDR1 and CDR2 sequences are LGHNA and YNFKEQ. CDR3 size: 15 residues. The CDR3 is CASSQELAESYEQYF.

The genes are TRBV3-1 and TRBJ1-3. The CDR3 contains 19 residues. Germline lookup yields CDR1 LGHDT and CDR2 YNNKEL (reference sequence). The CDR3: CASGPITGAHNLPGNTIYF.

The CDR3 is CSVLTGNSYNEQFF. The V gene is TRBV29-1, the J gene TRBJ2-1; without DNA, the TCRdb call of TRBD1 cannot be checked. The CDR3 is 14 amino acids. Per the germline V gene, CDR1 is SQVTM and CDR2 is ANQGSEA.

The gene calls are TRBV5-1 and TRBJ2-1. This CDR3 is 13 amino acids long. Germline values: CDR1 SGHRS, CDR2 YFSETQ. This chain's CDR3 is CASSLLMTHEQFF.

The chain links TRBV7-2 to TRBJ2-1; TCRdb returns TRBD2, unconfirmable since there is no DNA. Germline V gene lookup returns CDR1 SGHTA and CDR2 FQGNSA. This CDR3 comprises 16 residues. The CDR3 region is CASSIVSEKAYNEQFF.

The chain has TRBV2 and TRBJ2-7; TCRdb lists TRBD1, though no DNA is available to test this call. CDR3 length: 13 residues. Germline V gene data show CDR1 as SNHLY and CDR2 as FYNNEI. The CDR3 sequence is CASKFGGSVEQYF.

The V call is TRBV20-1, the J call TRBJ2-5; TCRdb designates TRBD2, a call that cannot be tested without DNA. This CDR3 comprises 18 residues. Germline V lookup: CDR1 DFQATT, CDR2 SNEGSKA (reference sequence). The CDR3 protein is CSARVSPVAGTHQETQYF.

The chain is built from TRBV6-2 or TRBV6-3 and TRBJ2-5; lacking DNA, the TRBD2 call made by TCRdb goes unchecked. The CDR3 spans 18 residues. CDR1 is MNHEY and CDR2 is SVGEGT in the germline V gene. CDR3 region: CASSYTTDSPLLQETQYF.

V is TRBV28 and J is TRBJ2-5; checking the TCRdb D call of TRBD2 is not possible without DNA. Germline V gene lookup returns CDR1 MDHEN and CDR2 SYDVKM. This CDR3 has 17 amino acids. The CDR3 sequence is CASRGPVRRNLWETQYF.

V and J are TRBV4-3 and TRBJ1-1; TCRdb's assignment of TRBD1 cannot be checked, as there is no DNA. Germline-derived CDR1 and CDR2 are LGHNA and YSLEER. CDR3 size: 18 residues. This chain's CDR3 is CASSQAAGTGGMNTEAFF.

The chain recombines TRBV6-5 with TRBJ2-1. The CDR3 has 14 residues. The germline V gene has CDR1 MNHEY and CDR2 SVGAGI. The CDR3: CASSYSKRNNEQFF.

The rearrangement uses TRBV7-8 and TRBJ2-3; the TCRdb D gene call, TRBD2, has no DNA to confirm it. Per the germline V gene, CDR1 is SGHVS and CDR2 is FQNEAQ. The CDR3 totals 17 residues. The CDR3 loop reads CASSLFPSSGDTDTQYF.

J is TRBJ2-1 and V is TRBV6-2 or TRBV6-3. The CDR3 length is 15 residues. Germline V lookup: CDR1 MNHEY, CDR2 SVGEGT. CDR3 sequence: CASSTLVYSYNEQFF.

This sequence joins TRBV19 and TRBJ2-1. The germline V gene has CDR1 LNHDA and CDR2 SQIVND (reference sequence). The CDR3 has 15 amino acids. The CDR3 reads CASSIGAGSYNEQFF. Together with reference TRBV19 and TRBJ2-1, the CDR3 gives the full variable domain: DGGITQSPKYLFRKEGQNVTLSCEQNLNHDAMYWYRQDPGQGLRLIYYSQIVNDFQKGDIAEGYSVSREKKESFPLTVTSAQKNPTAFYLCASSIGAGSYNEQFFGPGTRLTVL.

This sequence joins TRBV28 and TRBJ2-5; no DNA is available, so the TRBD2 call from TCRdb remains unchecked. The germline V gene encodes CDR1 MDHEN and CDR2 SYDVKM. The CDR3 has 14 amino acids. The CDR3 loop reads CASSRTSGQETQYF.

The CDR3 loop is CASSPTGATNEKLFF. The J gene is TRBJ1-4, the V gene TRBV5-4; with no DNA, the TCRdb D assignment of TRBD1 cannot be verified. CDR1 and CDR2 (germline): SGHNT, YYREEE (reference sequence). This CDR3 region has 15 residues.

The V and J genes are TRBV6-5 and TRBJ1-2. The CDR3 covers 16 residues. Germline V gene sequence: CDR1 MNHEY, CDR2 SVGAGI. The CDR3 loop reads CASSYREGAVNYGYTF.

This chain connects TRBV11-2 to TRBJ2-1; TCRdb picks TRBD2, but there is no DNA to check that call. The CDR3 totals 15 residues. Germline V gene lookup returns CDR1 SGHAT and CDR2 FQNNGV. This CDR3 reads CASSQGLAAYNEQFF.

The chain employs TRBV2 and TRBJ2-3; checking the TCRdb D call of TRBD2 is not possible without DNA. CDR1 is SNHLY and CDR2 is FYNNEI in the germline V gene. This CDR3 region has 18 residues. CDR3 loop: CASSVSGEREQSPDTQYF. The complete variable domain, with remaining parts taken from reference TRBV2 and TRBJ2-3, reads EPEVTQTPSHQVTQMGQEVILRCVPISNHLYFYWYRQILGQKVEFLVSFYNNEISEKSEIFDDQFSVERPDGSNFTLKIRSTKLEDSAMYFCASSVSGEREQSPDTQYFGPGTRLTVL.

V usage is TRBV12-3 or TRBV12-4 and J usage is TRBJ2-1; there is no DNA to check the TCRdb D call of TRBD2. CDR3 length: 12 residues. CDR3 in amino acids: CASREREPGQFF.

This chain connects TRBV20-1 to TRBJ2-5. This CDR3 comprises 12 residues. Germline-derived CDR1 and CDR2 are DFQATT and SNEGSKA (reference sequence). This CDR3 is CSARRPEETQYF.

V usage is TRBV7-8 and J usage is TRBJ1-5. The CDR3 covers 13 residues. Germline V lookup: CDR1 SGHVS, CDR2 FQNEAQ. CDR3 residues: CASSHRDNQPQHF.

The rearrangement uses TRBV19 and TRBJ2-1; TCRdb names TRBD1, which stays unverified in the absence of DNA. Germline CDR1 reads LNHDA; CDR2 reads SQIVND (reference sequence). The CDR3 runs to 15 residues. CDR3 region: CASSIRGGGYNEQFF.

V usage is TRBV7-8 and J usage is TRBJ2-6; the D call of TRBD1 rests on TCRdb alone, since no DNA is present to check it. Germline-derived CDR1 and CDR2 are SGHVS and FQNEAQ. The CDR3 is 15 amino acids. The CDR3 sequence: CAGGTGSSGANVLTF.

V is TRBV10-2 and J is TRBJ2-7; the D call from TCRdb, TRBD1, cannot be confirmed without DNA. This CDR3 contains 14 residues. Germline values: CDR1 WSHSY, CDR2 SAAADI. CDR3 loop: CASSENDSPNNWYF.